One and the same sample provided the 8 T cell receptor beta chains below, sequenced in a study of blood T cell repertoires in COVID-19. Here immunoSEQ multiplex PCR was the method, and the copy in TCRdb shows in-frame clones only, minus some. The table has a few hundred thousand clones, approximately 87% seen once; the top ten hold roughly 1.9%. The sequenced sample consisted of PBMCs or T cells enriched from blood (not recorded which). These receptors were taken from a woman between 40 and 55 years old who had recovered from COVID-19.

This clone was detected only once. This chain uses TRBV5-6 with TRBJ1-6, with D unclear. This CDR3 is built from 16 residues. V lost 4 bases and J 9 bases, leaving 20 bases between the germline ends. Germline CDR1 SGHDT, CDR2 YYEEEE. The CDR3 region is CASSPPIDRRSSPLHF. In DNA, the CDR3 is TGTGCCAGCAGCCCTCCAATCGACCGACGGAGTTCACCCCTCCACTTT.

The chain combines TRBV6-2 or TRBV6-3 with TRBJ2-7; D is unresolved. The CDR3 has 14 amino acids. Germline V gene data show CDR1 as MNHEY and CDR2 as SVGEGT. V lost 2 bases to trimming and J lost 2 bases, with 10 bases between them. CDR3 loop: CASSYRRSAYEQYF. The CDR3 region has the DNA TGTGCCAGCAGTTACCGGCGGTCTGCCTACGAGCAGTACTTC.

V gene TRBV9 combines with J gene TRBJ1-6; TRBD1 matches 7 bases. The CDR3 spans 15 residues. After removal of 3 bases from V and 7 bases from J, the junction contained 7 bases not matched to a gene. In germline, CDR1 is SGDLS, CDR2 YYNGEE. The chain's CDR3 is CASSAPGQANSPLHF. The DNA of the CDR3 is TGTGCCAGCAGCGCCCCCGGACAGGCAAATTCACCCCTCCACTTT.

The J gene is TRBJ2-7, the V gene TRBV11-2, with 13 bases identical to TRBD2. Trimming cost V 2 bases and J 3 bases; bases outside gene matches: 4. Germline loops: CDR1 SGHAT, CDR2 FQNNGV. The CDR3 totals 16 residues. This chain's CDR3 is CASSLPGLAGFYEQYF. CDR3 sequence (DNA): TGTGCCAGCAGCTTACCGGGACTAGCGGGATTCTACGAGCAGTACTTC.

The rearrangement joins TRBV6-5 to TRBJ2-7, with 12 positions matching TRBD2. This CDR3 is built from 15 residues. Germline values: CDR1 MNHEY, CDR2 SVGAGI. J lost 0 bases, V lost 5 bases, and 2 bases had no gene match. CDR3 amino acids: CASSPLAGGSYEQYF. The CDR3 DNA sequence: TGTGCCAGCAGTCCACTAGCGGGAGGCTCCTACGAGCAGTACTTC.

The rearrangement joins TRBV19 to TRBJ2-3; perhaps TRBD1 as D (5 bases). The V and J ends lost 5 bases and 1 base respectively, with 16 bases between them. There are 16 residues in the CDR3. The germline V gene encodes CDR1 LNHDA and CDR2 SQIVND (reference sequence). CDR3 loop: CASSPSLGVGTDTQYF. For the CDR3, the DNA is TGTGCCAGTAGTCCGTCTCTAGGGGTTGGCACAGATACGCAGTATTTT. The variable domain in full, completed from reference TRBV19 and TRBJ2-3, reads DGGITQSPKYLFRKEGQNVTLSCEQNLNHDAMYWYRQDPGQGLRLIYYSQIVNDFQKGDIAEGYSVSREKKESFPLTVTSAQKNPTAFYLCASSPSLGVGTDTQYFGPGTRLTVL.

This clone occurred many times. This CDR3 reads CASSMGQKNQPQHF. In DNA, the CDR3 is TGTGCCAGTAGTATGGGCCAGAAAAATCAGCCCCAGCATTTT. This chain links TRBV19 with TRBJ1-5, with D hard to call. The CDR3 length is 14 residues. Trimming stripped 3 bases from V and 4 bases from J, with 10 bases between. Germline lookup yields CDR1 LNHDA and CDR2 SQIVND (reference sequence).

V is TRBV3-1 (or the pseudogene TRBV3-2) and J is TRBJ2-7; TRBD2 matches at 10 bases. V lost 4 bases and J lost 1; bases outside the gene matches: 13. In germline, CDR1 is LGHDT, CDR2 YNNKEL (reference sequence). This CDR3 region has 18 residues. As DNA, the CDR3 is TGTGCCAGCAGCCCTCCTCCGGCTAGCGGGAGTAGGTCCTACGAGCAGTACTTC. Amino acid sequence: CASSPPPASGSRSYEQYF.